These T cell receptor beta chains were read from a single sample in a study of T cells in Graves' hyperthyroidism and ophthalmopathy. A single record per CDR3 protein comes from TCRdb applying MiXCR to the multiplex PCR reads. Of 350,000 to 400,000 distinct CDR3 sequences in the sample, approximately 15% were seen once. The source material was blood. The receptors were gathered from a woman in her twenties or thirties with Graves' hyperthyroidism. Each CDR3 is given with its conserved first and last residue. D genes are given only for firm matches. Some rows have no size entry. The others give once, few or many, or a class for an expanded clone.

d_gene,j_gene,v_gene,abundance,CDR3aa,CDR3nt
-,TRBJ1-1,TRBV19,-,CASSINKRQSEAFF,TGTGCCAGTAGTATAAATAAGAGACAGAGTGAAGCTTTCTTT
-,TRBJ2-7,TRBV30,many,CAWSLNLVYEQYF,TGTGCCTGGAGTCTCAATTTAGTCTACGAGCAGTACTTC
TRBD1,TRBJ2-5,TRBV18,few,CASSPARTGGWETQYF,TGTGCCAGCTCACCGGCGCGGACAGGGGGCTGGGAGACCCAGTACTTC
-,TRBJ1-4,TRBV18,many,CASSPNALGATNEKLFF,TGTGCCAGCTCACCAAATGCACTCGGGGCAACTAATGAAAAACTGTTTTTT
-,TRBJ1-1,TRBV7-2,-,CASSYTGGPAFF,TGTGCCAGCAGCTACACCGGGGGCCCAGCTTTCTTT
TRBD1,TRBJ2-7,TRBV24-1,-,CATSDSGTDLWQYF,TGTGCCACCAGTGATTCCGGGACAGATCTCTGGCAGTACTTC
TRBD1,TRBJ2-7,TRBV7-9,-,CASQSRTGEREQYF,TGTGCCAGCCAATCTCGAACAGGGGAGAGGGAGCAGTACTTC
TRBD2,TRBJ2-2,TRBV7-2,few,CASGVSGRVGTGELFF,TGTGCCAGCGGGGTTAGCGGGAGGGTAGGCACCGGGGAGCTGTTTTTT
TRBD2,TRBJ2-7,TRBV6-5,-,CASSSWTSGSYEQYF,TGTGCCAGCAGTTCCTGGACTAGCGGTTCCTACGAGCAGTACTTC
-,TRBJ2-7,TRBV7-9,many,CASSLQGIGNYEQYF,TGTGCCAGCAGCTTGCAGGGAATAGGGAACTACGAGCAGTACTTC
TRBD2,TRBJ2-1,TRBV6-6,few,CASSYSSGLAGGEQFF,TGTGCCAGCAGTTACTCATCGGGACTAGCGGGAGGTGAGCAGTTCTTC
TRBD2,TRBJ2-1,TRBV18,many,CASSPLSGSSYNEQFF,TGTGCCAGCTCACCACTTAGCGGGAGTTCCTACAATGAGCAGTTCTTC
-,TRBJ1-4,TRBV28,many,CASSFNRRELFF,TGTGCCAGCAGTTTTAATCGGAGGGAACTGTTTTTT
-,TRBJ2-3,TRBV28,many,CASSSGTSTDTQYF,TGTGCCAGCAGTTCCGGGACTAGCACAGATACGCAGTATTTT
-,TRBJ1-2,TRBV19,-,CASSIERNYGYTF,TGTGCCAGTAGTATCGAAAGGAACTATGGCTACACCTTC
-,TRBJ2-7,TRBV13,-,CASSPPSAGEQYF,TGTGCCAGCAGCCCCCCGTCCGCGGGGGAGCAGTACTTC
TRBD1,TRBJ2-1,TRBV18,-,CASSSGTGGDEQFF,TGTGCCAGCTCGTCCGGGACAGGTGGGGATGAGCAGTTCTTC
TRBD1,TRBJ1-2,TRBV7-9,few,CASSPRTGRSGYTF,TGTGCCAGCAGCCCTCGGACAGGGAGGTCTGGCTACACCTTC
TRBD2,TRBJ2-1,TRBV18,few,CASSPPLAGINEQFF,TGTGCCAGCTCACCACCACTAGCGGGGATAAATGAGCAGTTCTTC
TRBD2,TRBJ2-5,TRBV7-6,many,CASSALGLARRETQYF,TGTGCCAGCAGCGCCCTAGGACTAGCCCGCCGAGAGACCCAGTACTTC
-,TRBJ1-4,TRBV11-2,many,CASSLGRGGEREKLFF,TGTGCCAGCAGCCTCGGGCGGGGCGGAGAGAGAGAAAAACTGTTTTTT
-,TRBJ2-1,TRBV7-9,many,CASTVKGGEQFF,TGTGCCAGCACCGTGAAGGGCGGTGAGCAGTTCTTC
TRBD2,TRBJ2-7,TRBV7-9,many,CASSLTRGSVNEQYF,TGTGCCAGCAGCTTAACCCGCGGGAGTGTCAACGAGCAGTACTTC
-,TRBJ2-1,TRBV6-5,-,CASSHRDFDYNEQFF,TGTGCCAGCAGCCACCGGGACTTTGACTACAATGAGCAGTTCTTC
TRBD2,TRBJ2-1,TRBV2,many,CASRLAGTYNEQFF,TGTGCCAGCAGACTAGCGGGAACCTACAATGAGCAGTTCTTC
TRBD2,TRBJ2-5,TRBV5-1,once,CASSFYFETSGKPETQYF,TGCGCCAGCAGCTTCTACTTCGAGACTAGCGGGAAGCCAGAGACCCAGTACTTC
TRBD2,TRBJ2-3,TRBV7-9,many,CASSSSGSSGTDTQYF,TGTGCCAGCAGCTCAAGCGGGAGTAGTGGCACAGATACGCAGTATTTT
-,TRBJ1-1,TRBV28,many,CASSLGINTEAFF,TGTGCCAGCAGTTTAGGGATAAACACTGAAGCTTTCTTT
-,TRBJ1-6,TRBV28,few,CASTNGVSNSPLHF,TGTGCCAGCACCAACGGGGTCAGTAATTCACCCCTCCACTTT
-,TRBJ1-3,TRBV12-3/TRBV12-4,many,CASREDSSGNTIYF,TGTGCCAGCAGGGAGGACAGCTCTGGAAACACCATATATTTT
TRBD2,TRBJ2-1,TRBV10-3,-,CATGDYGDEQFF,TGTGCCACCGGGGACTACGGCGATGAGCAGTTCTTC
-,TRBJ1-4,TRBV19,few,CASSRQSREKLFF,TGTGCCAGTAGTCGACAGTCTAGGGAAAAACTGTTTTTT
-,TRBJ1-2,TRBV27,many,CASSSAPNYGYTF,TGTGCCAGCAGTTCAGCACCTAACTATGGCTACACCTTC
-,TRBJ2-4,TRBV2,-,CASSVTGGGTGDIQYF,TGTGCCAGCAGTGTAACCGGGGGCGGAACCGGAGACATTCAGTACTTC
-,TRBJ2-1,TRBV27,many,CASNGLSSSYNEQFF,TGTGCCAGCAATGGGTTGTCAAGCTCCTACAATGAGCAGTTCTTC
-,TRBJ2-3,TRBV27,many,CASSAGADTQYF,TGTGCCAGCAGTGCAGGCGCAGATACGCAGTATTTT
-,TRBJ1-4,TRBV28,few,CASSFAGTPGTNEKLFF,TGTGCCAGCAGTTTCGCCGGGACCCCTGGGACTAATGAAAAACTGTTTTTT
-,TRBJ2-7,TRBV30,many,CAWSWDTYEQYF,TGTGCCTGGAGCTGGGACACCTACGAGCAGTACTTC
-,TRBJ1-2,TRBV7-8,many,CASSRLGTAIYGYTF,TGTGCCAGCAGCCGCCTGGGGACGGCTATCTATGGCTACACCTTC
TRBD1,TRBJ2-7,TRBV28,few,CASRIRDSSYEQYF,TGTGCCAGCAGGATCCGGGACAGCTCCTACGAGCAGTACTTC
-,TRBJ1-5,TRBV6-6,many,CASSYSVPWGLSNQPQHF,TGTGCCAGCAGTTACTCTGTGCCGTGGGGGTTGAGCAATCAGCCCCAGCATTTT
TRBD2,TRBJ2-1,TRBV2,many,CASREGLAAYNEQFF,TGTGCCAGCAGAGAAGGACTAGCGGCTTACAATGAGCAGTTCTTC
-,TRBJ2-3,TRBV18,few,CASSPGGVGQDPDTQYF,TGTGCCAGCTCACCAGGGGGTGTCGGGCAGGACCCAGATACGCAGTATTTT
-,TRBJ2-7,TRBV18,-,CASSPVSEGYEQYF,TGTGCCAGCTCACCAGTATCCGAGGGCTACGAGCAGTACTTC
TRBD1,TRBJ2-1,TRBV12-5,many,CASGLAAGTGGNNEQFF,TGTGCTAGTGGTTTGGCAGCCGGGACAGGCGGTAACAATGAGCAGTTCTTC
TRBD1,TRBJ2-1,TRBV10-3,-,CAISPPYGQGHNEQFF,TGTGCCATCAGTCCACCTTACGGACAGGGGCACAATGAGCAGTTCTTC
-,TRBJ2-3,TRBV5-1,-,CASSLEVWLNTQYF,TGCGCCAGCAGCTTGGAAGTATGGTTAAATACGCAGTATTTT
TRBD2,TRBJ2-2,TRBV3-1,many,CASSLGLALTGELFF,TGTGCCAGCAGCCTGGGACTAGCGCTGACCGGGGAGCTGTTTTTT
TRBD2,TRBJ2-7,TRBV28,many,CASSPKLRLAGRYEQYF,TGTGCCAGCAGTCCCAAACTGAGACTAGCGGGTAGATACGAGCAGTACTTC